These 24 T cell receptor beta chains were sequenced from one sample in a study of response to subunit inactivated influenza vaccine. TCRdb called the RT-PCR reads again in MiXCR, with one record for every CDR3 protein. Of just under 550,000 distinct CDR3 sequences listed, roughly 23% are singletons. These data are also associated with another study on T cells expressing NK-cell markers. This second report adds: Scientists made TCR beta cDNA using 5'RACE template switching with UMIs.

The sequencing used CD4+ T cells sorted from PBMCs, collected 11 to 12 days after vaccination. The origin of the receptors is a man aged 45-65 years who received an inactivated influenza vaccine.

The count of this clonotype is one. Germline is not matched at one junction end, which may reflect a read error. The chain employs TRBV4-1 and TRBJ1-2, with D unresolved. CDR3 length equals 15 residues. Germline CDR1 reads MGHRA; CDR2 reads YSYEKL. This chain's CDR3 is CASTQTSGFNYGYTF. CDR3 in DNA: TGCGCCAGCACCCAAACGAGCGGGTTTAACTATGGCTACACCTTC.

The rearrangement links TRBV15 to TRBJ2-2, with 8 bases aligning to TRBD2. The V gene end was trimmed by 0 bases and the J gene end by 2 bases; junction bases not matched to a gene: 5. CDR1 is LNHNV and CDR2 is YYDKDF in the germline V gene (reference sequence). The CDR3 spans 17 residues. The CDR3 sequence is CATSRDRGTSNTGELFF. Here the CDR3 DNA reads TGTGCCACCAGCAGAGATCGAGGGACTAGTAACACCGGGGAGCTGTTTTTT. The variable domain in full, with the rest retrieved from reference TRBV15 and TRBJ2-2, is DAMVIQNPRYQVTQFGKPVTLSCSQTLNHNVMYWYQQKSSQAPKLLFHYYDKDFNNEADTPDNFQSRRPNTSFCFLDIRSPGLGDTAMYLCATSRDRGTSNTGELFFGEGSRLTVL.

CDR3 sequence (DNA): TGTGCCAGCAGCTTGGGATACAACACCATATATTTT. Translated: CASSLGYNTIYF. This chain uses TRBV5-6 with TRBJ1-3; no firm D call. The germline V gene encodes CDR1 SGHDT and CDR2 YYEEEE. The CDR3 covers 12 residues. V was clipped by 0 bases and J by 7 bases, with 5 bases between them.

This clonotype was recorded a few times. Here the CDR3 reads CASSPSFGNEQFF. DNA for the CDR3: TGTGCCAGCAGTCCTAGCTTCGGTAATGAGCAGTTCTTC. The chain joins TRBV6-6 to TRBJ2-1; weak D call: TRBD2 (5 bases). Trimming stripped 5 bases from V and 7 bases from J, with 12 bases between. Germline V gene data show CDR1 as MNHNY and CDR2 as SVGAGI (reference sequence). The CDR3 sequence is 13 residues long.

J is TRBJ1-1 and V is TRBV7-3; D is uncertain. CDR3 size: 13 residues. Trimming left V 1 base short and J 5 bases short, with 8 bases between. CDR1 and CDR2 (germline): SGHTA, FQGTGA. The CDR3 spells CASSLMGSTEAFF. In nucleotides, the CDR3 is TGTGCCAGCAGCTTAATGGGAAGTACTGAAGCTTTCTTT. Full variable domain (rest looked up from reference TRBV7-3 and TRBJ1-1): GAGVSQTPSNKVTEKGKYVELRCDPISGHTALYWYRQSLGQGPEFLIYFQGTGAADDSGLPNDRFFAVRPEGSVSTLKIQRTERGDSAVYLCASSLMGSTEAFFGQGTRLTVV.

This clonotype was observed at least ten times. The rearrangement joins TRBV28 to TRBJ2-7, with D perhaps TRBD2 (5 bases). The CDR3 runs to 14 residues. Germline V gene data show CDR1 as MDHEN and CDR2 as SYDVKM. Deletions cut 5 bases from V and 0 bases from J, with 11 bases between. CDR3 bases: TGTGCCAGCAGTAAGAGCGGAAGCTCCTACGAGCAGTACTTC. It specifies CASSKSGSSYEQYF.

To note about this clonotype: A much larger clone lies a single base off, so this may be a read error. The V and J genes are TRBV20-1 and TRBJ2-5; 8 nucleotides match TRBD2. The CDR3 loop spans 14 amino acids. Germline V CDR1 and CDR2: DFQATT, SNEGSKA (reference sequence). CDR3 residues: CSALRGAGQDTQYF. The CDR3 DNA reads TGCAGTGCCCTGCGGGGGGCCGGACAAGATACCCAGTACTTC.

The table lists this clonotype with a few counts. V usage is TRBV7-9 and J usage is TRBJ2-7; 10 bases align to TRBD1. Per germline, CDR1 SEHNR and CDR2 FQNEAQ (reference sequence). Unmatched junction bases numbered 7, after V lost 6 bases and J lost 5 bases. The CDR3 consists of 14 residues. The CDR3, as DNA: TGTGCCAGCAGAACCGGGACAGGGGACAACGAGCAGTACTTC. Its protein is CASRTGTGDNEQYF.

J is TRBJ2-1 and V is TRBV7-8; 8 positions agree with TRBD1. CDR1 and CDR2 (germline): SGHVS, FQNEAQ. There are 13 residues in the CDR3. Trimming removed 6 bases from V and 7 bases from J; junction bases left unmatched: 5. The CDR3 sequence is CASRPRQGNEQFF. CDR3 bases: TGTGCCAGCAGACCGAGACAGGGGAATGAGCAGTTCTTC.

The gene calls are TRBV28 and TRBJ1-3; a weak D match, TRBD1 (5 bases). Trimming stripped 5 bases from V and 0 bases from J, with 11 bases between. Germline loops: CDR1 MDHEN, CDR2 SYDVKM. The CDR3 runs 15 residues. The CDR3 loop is CASSERTHSGNTIYF. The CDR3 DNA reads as TGTGCCAGCAGTGAAAGGACACACTCTGGAAACACCATATATTTT.

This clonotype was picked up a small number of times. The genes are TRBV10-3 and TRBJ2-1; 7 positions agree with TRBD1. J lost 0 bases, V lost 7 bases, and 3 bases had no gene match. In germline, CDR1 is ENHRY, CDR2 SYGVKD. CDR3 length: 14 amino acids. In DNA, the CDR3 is TGTGCCATCACACAGGGGTCCTCCTACAATGAGCAGTTCTTC. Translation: CAITQGSSYNEQFF.

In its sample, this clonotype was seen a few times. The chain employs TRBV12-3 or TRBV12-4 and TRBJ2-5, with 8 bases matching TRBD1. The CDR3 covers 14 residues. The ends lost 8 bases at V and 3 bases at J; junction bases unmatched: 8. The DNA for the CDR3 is TGTGCCAGCGGAAAGACAGGGGTCAAAGAGACCCAGTACTTC. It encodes CASGKTGVKETQYF.

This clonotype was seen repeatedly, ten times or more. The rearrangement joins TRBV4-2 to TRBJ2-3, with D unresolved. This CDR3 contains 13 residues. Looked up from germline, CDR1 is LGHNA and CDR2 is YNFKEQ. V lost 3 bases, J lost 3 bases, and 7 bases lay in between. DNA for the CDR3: TGTGCCAGCAGCCACGACCAAACAGATACGCAGTATTTT. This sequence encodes CASSHDQTDTQYF.

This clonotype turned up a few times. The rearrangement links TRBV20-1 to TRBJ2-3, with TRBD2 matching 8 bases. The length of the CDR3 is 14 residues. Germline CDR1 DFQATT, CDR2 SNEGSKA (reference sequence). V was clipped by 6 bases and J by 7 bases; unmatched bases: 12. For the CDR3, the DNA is TGCAGTGCCCTGCCGGGAGGGCCTATATATACGCAGTATTTT. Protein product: CSALPGGPIYTQYF.

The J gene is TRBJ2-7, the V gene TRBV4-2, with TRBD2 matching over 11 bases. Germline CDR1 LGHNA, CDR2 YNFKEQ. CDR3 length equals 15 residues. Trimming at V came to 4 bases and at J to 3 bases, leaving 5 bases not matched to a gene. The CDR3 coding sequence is TGTGCCAGCAGCCGAGCCGGGACTAGCGGCTACGAGCAGTACTTC. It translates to CASSRAGTSGYEQYF.

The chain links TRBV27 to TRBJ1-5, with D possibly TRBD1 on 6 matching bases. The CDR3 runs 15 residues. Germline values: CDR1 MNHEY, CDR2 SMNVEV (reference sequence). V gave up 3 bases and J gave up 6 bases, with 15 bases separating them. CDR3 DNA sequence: TGTGCCAGCAGTTTGGGACATGGAAAAGGTCAGCCCCAGCATTTT. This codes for CASSLGHGKGQPQHF.

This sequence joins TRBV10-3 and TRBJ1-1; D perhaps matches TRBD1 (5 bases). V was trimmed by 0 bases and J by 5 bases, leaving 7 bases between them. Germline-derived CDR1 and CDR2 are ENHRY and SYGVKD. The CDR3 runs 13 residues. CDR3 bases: TGTGCCATCAGTGAGTCGGGGGTAACTGAAGCTTTCTTT. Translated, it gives CAISESGVTEAFF.

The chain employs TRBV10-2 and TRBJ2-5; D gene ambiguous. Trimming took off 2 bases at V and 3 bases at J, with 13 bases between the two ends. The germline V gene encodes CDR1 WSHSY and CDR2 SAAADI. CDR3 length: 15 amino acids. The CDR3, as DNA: TGCGCCAGCAGTGAGAATTCTGCAGGAGAAGAGACCCAGTACTTC. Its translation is CASSENSAGEETQYF.

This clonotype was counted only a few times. CDR3 amino acids: CASKPGLANNEQFF. CDR3 bases: TGTGCCAGCAAGCCGGGACTAGCGAACAATGAGCAGTTCTTC. The chain links TRBV6-1 to TRBJ2-1; 10 nucleotides align to TRBD2. V shed 7 bases and J 5 bases; nucleotides not matched to a gene: 5. Per the germline V gene, CDR1 is MNHNS and CDR2 is SASEGT. The CDR3 is 14 residues long.

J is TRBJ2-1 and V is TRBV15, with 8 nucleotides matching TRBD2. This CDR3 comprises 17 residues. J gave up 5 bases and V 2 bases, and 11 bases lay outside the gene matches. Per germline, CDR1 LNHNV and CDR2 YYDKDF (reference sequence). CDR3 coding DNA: TGTGCCACCAGCAGACGATGGGGGACTAGTGTTAACAATGAGCAGTTCTTC. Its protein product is CATSRRWGTSVNNEQFF.

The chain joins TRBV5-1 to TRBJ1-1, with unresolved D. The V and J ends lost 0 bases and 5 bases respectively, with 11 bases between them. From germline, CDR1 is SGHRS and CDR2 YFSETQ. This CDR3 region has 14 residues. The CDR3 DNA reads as TGCGCCAGCAGCTTGGATCCGGGTGGAACTGAAGCTTTCTTT. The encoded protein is CASSLDPGGTEAFF. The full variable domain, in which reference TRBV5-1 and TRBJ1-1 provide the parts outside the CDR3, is KAGVTQTPRYLIKTRGQQVTLSCSPISGHRSVSWYQQTPGQGLQFLFEYFSETQRNKGNFPGRFSGRQFSNSRSEMNVSTLELGDSALYLCASSLDPGGTEAFFGQGTRLTVV.

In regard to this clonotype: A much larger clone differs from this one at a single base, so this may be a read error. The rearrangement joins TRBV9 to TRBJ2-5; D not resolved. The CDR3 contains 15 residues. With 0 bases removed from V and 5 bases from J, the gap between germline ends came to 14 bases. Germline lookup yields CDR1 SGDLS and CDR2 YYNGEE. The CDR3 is CASSVVARLGETQYF. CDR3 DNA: TGTGCCAGCAGCGTAGTGGCTCGCCTTGGCGAGACCCAGTACTTC.

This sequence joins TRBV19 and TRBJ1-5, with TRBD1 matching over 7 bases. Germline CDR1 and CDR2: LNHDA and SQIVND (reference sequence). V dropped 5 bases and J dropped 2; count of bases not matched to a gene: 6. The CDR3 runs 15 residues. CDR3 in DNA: TGTGCCAGTAGTGCCCGAGGACAGGGCAATCAGCCCCAGCATTTT. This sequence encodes CASSARGQGNQPQHF.

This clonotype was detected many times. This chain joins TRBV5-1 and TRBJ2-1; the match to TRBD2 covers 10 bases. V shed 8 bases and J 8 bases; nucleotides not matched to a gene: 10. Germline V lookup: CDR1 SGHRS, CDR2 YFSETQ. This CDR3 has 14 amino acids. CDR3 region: CASTSGRADHEQFF. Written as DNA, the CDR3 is TGCGCCAGTACAAGCGGGAGGGCCGATCATGAGCAGTTCTTC.